The subject of this entry is one TCR beta chain. A J-beta primer mix and a sample-barcoded 5' primer were used in a second PCR of roughly 6 to 12 cycles. Each cDNA molecule was tagged by a template-switch adaptor with 12 random nucleotides. TCRdb called the 5' RACE reads again in MiXCR, with one record for every CDR3 protein. The sample has roughly 500,000 distinct CDR3 sequences; 25% to 30% are singletons. This specimen belongs to a study of blood T cells in healthy people across ages. Trimming removed 8 bases from V and 5 bases from J, with 15 bases in between. CDR3 length: 13 amino acids. Germline V gene lookup returns CDR1 MNHEY and CDR2 SVGEGT. The donors, aged about 6 to 100, were healthy Caucasians from Russia. Per sample, at least 6 micrograms of total RNA were extracted.

The chain couples TRBV6-2 or TRBV6-3 to TRBJ2-5, with D perhaps matching TRBD1 (6 bases). This TCR was recovered from a woman aged 70 to 79 in good health. Sequencing used blood. CDR3 region: CASLQGFVETQYF. For the CDR3, the DNA is TGTGCCAGCCTACAGGGCTTTGTGGAGACCCAGTACTTC.